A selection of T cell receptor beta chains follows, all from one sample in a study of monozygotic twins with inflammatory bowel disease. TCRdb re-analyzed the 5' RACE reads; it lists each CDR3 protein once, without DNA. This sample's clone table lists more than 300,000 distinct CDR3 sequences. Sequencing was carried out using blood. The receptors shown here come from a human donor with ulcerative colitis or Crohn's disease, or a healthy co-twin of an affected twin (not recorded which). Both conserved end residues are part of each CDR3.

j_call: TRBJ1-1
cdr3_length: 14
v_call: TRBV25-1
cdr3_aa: CASSESGVLAEAFF

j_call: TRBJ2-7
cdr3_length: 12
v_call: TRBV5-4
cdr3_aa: CASSRDRYEQYF

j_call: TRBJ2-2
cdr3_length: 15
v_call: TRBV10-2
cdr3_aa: CASSFGQIDTGELFF

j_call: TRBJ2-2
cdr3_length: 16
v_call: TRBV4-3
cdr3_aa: CASSRPLVRESGELFF

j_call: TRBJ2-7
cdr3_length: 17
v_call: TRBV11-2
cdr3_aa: CASSFGIPGQGNYEQYF

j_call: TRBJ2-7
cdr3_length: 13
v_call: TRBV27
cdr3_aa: CASSFGRGSEQYF

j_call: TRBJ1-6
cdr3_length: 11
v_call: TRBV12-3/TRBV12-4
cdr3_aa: CASSDTGLLHF

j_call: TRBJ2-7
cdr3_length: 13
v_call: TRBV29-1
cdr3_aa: CSVDVGDSYEQYF

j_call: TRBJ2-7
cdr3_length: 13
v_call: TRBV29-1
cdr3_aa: CSAREGRYYEQYF

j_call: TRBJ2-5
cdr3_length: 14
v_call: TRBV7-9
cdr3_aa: CASSLKQGSETQYF

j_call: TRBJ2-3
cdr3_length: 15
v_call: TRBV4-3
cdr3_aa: CASSHIRTGVDTQYF

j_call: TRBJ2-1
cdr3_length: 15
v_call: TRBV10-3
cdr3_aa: CAIRGLAGDFIEQFF

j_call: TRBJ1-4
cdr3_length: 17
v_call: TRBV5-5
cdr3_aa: CASSALRATGTNEKLFF

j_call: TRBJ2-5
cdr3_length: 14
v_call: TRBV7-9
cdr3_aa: CASSPSGAQETQYF

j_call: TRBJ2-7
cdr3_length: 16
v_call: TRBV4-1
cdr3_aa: CASSPNRPSGGHEQYF

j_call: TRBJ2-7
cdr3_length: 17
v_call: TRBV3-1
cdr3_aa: CASSPSRGGLDTYEQYF

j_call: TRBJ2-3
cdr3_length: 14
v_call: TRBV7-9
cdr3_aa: CASSLGFGVGSQYF

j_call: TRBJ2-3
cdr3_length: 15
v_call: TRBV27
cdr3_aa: CASTPFGLSTDTQYF

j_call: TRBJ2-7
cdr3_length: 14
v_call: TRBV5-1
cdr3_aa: CASSAPESSYEQYF

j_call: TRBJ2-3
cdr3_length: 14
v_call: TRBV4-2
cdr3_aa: CASSQDRGVDTQYF

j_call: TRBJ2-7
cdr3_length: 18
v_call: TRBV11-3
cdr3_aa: CASILYTRAGQSPHEQYF

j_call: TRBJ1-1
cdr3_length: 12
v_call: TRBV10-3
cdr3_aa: CAISAGSHEAFF

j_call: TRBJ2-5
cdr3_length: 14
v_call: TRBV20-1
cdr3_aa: CSAPRTGGGETQYF

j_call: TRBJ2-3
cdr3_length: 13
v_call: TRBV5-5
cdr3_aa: CASSLNYPDTQYF

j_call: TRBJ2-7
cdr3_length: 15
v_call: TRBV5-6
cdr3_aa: CASSLSGGTTYEQYF

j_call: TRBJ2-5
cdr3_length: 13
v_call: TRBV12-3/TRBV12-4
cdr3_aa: CASSFPNEETQYF

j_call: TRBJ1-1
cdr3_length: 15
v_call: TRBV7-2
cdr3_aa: CASSLGLTRNTEAFF

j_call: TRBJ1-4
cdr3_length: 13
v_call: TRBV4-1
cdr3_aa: CTTSGRPNEKLFF

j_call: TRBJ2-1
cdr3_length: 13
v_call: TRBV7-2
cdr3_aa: CASSLDATWEQFF

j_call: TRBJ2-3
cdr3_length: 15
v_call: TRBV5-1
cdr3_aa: CASSSHRGSTDTQYF

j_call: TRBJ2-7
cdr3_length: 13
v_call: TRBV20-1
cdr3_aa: CSAKGLDTYEQYF

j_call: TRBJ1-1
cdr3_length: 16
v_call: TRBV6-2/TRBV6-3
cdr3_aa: CASCSDRPVRGTEAFF

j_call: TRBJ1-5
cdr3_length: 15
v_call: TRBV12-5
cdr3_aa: CASGLGQSGNQPQHF

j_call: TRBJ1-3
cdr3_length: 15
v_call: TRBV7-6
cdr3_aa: CASSYRPDSGNTIYF

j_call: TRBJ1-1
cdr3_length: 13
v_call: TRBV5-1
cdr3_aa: CASSREEDTEAFF

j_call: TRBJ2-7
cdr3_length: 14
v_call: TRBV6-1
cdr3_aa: CASSEAAGNYEQYF

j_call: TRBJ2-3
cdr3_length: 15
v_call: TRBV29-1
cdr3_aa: CSVGPQGGGTDTQYF

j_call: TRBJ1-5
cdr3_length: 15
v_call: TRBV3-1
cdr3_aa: CASSLRTGWNQPQHF

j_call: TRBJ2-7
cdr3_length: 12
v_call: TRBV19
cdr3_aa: CASRRQGYEQYF

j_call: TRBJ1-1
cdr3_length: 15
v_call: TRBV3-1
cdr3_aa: CASSQAPRGNTEAFF

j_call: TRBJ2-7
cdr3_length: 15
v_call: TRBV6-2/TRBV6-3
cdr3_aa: CASRETASLSYEQYF

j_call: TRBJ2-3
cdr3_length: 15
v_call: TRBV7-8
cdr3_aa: CASSLGGYFTDTQYF

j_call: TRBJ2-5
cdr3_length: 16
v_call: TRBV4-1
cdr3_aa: CASSLLPFLGAETQYF

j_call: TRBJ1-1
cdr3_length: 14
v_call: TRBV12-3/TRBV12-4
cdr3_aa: CASSTGPRNTEAFF

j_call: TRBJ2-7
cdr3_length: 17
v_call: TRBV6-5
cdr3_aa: CASSYSGRSYSLYEQYF

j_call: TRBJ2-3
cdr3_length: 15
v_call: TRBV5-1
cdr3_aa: CASSPTGTSTDTQYF

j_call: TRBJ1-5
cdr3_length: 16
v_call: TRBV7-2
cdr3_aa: CASSSFVAGINQPQHF

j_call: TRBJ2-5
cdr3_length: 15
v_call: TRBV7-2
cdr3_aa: CASSLRAGQGETQYF

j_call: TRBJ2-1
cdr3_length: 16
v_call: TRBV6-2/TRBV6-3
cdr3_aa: CASSPPWGTSYNEQFF

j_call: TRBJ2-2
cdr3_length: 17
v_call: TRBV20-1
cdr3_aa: CSARDMGTSGIGGELFF

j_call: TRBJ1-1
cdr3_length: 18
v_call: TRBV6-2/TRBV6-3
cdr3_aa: CASSRIPTNRKMGTEAFF

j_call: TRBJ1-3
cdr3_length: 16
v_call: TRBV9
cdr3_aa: CASSVDGDSSGNTIYF

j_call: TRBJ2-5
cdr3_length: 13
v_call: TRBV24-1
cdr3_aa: CATSDQGEETQYF